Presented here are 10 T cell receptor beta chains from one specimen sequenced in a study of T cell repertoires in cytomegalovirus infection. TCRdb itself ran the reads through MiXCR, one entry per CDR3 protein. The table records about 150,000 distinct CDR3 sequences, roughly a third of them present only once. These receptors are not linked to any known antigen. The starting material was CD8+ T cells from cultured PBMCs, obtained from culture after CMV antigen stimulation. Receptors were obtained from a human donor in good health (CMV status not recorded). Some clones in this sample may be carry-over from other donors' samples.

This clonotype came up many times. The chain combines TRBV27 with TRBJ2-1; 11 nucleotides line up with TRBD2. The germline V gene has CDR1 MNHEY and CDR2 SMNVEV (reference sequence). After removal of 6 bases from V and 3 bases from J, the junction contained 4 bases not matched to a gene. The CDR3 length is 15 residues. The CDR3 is CASRLAGGRYNEQFF. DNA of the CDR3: TGTGCCAGCAGGTTAGCGGGGGGGCGCTACAATGAGCAGTTCTTC.

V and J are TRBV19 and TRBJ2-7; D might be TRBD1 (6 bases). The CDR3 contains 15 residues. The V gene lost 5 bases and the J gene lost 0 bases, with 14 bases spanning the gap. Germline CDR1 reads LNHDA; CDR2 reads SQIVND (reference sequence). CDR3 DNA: TGTGCCAGTAGTCGTCGACAGGTTGGCTCCTACGAGCAGTACTTC. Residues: CASSRRQVGSYEQYF. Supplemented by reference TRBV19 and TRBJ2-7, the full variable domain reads DGGITQSPKYLFRKEGQNVTLSCEQNLNHDAMYWYRQDPGQGLRLIYYSQIVNDFQKGDIAEGYSVSREKKESFPLTVTSAQKNPTAFYLCASSRRQVGSYEQYFGPGTRLTVT.

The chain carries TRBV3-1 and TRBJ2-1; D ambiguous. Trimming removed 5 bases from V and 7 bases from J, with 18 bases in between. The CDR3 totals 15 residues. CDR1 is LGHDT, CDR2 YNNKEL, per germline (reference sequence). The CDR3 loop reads CASSLVLVSGNEQFF. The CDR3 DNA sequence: TGTGCCAGCAGCTTAGTTTTAGTTAGTGGGAATGAGCAGTTCTTC.

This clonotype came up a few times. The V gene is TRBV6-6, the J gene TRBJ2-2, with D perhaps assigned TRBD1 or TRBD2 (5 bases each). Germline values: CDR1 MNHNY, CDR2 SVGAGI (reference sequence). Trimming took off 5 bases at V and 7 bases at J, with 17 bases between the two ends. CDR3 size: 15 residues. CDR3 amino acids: CASSQYGAWDGELFF. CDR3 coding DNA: TGTGCCAGCAGTCAATACGGGGCCTGGGACGGGGAGCTGTTTTTT.

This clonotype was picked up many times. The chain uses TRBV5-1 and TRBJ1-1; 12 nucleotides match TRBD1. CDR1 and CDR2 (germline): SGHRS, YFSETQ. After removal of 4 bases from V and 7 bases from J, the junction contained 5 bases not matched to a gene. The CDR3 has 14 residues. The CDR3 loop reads CASSDGTGGGEAFF. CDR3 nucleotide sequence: TGCGCCAGCAGCGACGGGACAGGGGGCGGTGAAGCTTTCTTT.

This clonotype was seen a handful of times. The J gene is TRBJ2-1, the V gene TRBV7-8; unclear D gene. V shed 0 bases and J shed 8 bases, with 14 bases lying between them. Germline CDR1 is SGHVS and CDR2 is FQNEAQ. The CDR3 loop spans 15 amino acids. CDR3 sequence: CASSLALMEYDEQFF. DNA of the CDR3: TGTGCCAGCAGCTTAGCGCTAATGGAGTATGATGAGCAGTTCTTC.

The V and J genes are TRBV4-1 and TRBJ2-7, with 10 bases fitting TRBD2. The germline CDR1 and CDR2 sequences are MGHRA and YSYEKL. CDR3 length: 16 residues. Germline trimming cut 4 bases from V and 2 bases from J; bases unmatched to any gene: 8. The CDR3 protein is CASSRAFLAGAYEQYF. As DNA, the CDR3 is TGCGCCAGCAGCCGAGCTTTTCTAGCGGGGGCCTACGAGCAGTACTTC.

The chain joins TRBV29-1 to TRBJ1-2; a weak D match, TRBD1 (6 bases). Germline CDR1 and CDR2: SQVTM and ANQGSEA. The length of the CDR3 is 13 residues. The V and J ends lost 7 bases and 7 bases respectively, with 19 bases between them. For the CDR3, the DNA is TGCAGCGCCCGAGGGGGACTAGAGGGTGGCTACACCTTC. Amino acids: CSARGGLEGGYTF.

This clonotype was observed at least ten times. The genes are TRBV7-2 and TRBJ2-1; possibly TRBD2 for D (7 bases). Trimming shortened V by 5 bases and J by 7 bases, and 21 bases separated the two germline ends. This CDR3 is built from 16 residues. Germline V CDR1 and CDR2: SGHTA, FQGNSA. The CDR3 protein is CASSPWGGRGDNEQFF. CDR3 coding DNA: TGTGCCAGCAGCCCTTGGGGGGGGCGCGGAGATAATGAGCAGTTCTTC.

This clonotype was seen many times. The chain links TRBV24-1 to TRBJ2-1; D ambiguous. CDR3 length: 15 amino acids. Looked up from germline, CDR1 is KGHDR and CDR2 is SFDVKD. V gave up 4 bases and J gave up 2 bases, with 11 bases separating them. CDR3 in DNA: TGTGCCACCAGTGACCCTAGGGCGCCCTACAATGAGCAGTTCTTC. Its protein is CATSDPRAPYNEQFF.